This is a list of T cell receptor beta chains from one sample in a study of T cells of healthy individuals. TCRdb passed the 5' RACE reads through MiXCR, listing each CDR3 protein once. The sample holds 40,000 to 45,000 distinct CDR3 sequences, around 4.5% seen once. The receptors come from a human donor in good health. Each CDR3 is given with its conserved first and last residue. A D gene is named only where the DNA matches it firmly. Clone size is shown for a subset of rows, as once, few, many or a class of expanded clone.

abundance: many; j_gene: TRBJ2-7; v_gene: TRBV14; d_gene: NA; CDR3aa: CASSQGQDYSSYEQYF; CDR3nt: TGTGCCAGCAGCCAAGGACAAGACTACAGCTCCTACGAGCAGTACTTC
abundance: NA; j_gene: TRBJ2-3; v_gene: TRBV13; d_gene: TRBD2; CDR3aa: CASRGAGGSPDTQYF; CDR3nt: TGTGCCAGCAGGGGGGCGGGAGGATCGCCAGATACGCAGTATTTT
abundance: many; j_gene: TRBJ2-1; v_gene: TRBV7-2; d_gene: TRBD1; CDR3aa: CASSPDRGRYNEQFF; CDR3nt: TGTGCCAGCAGCCCCGACAGGGGTCGGTACAATGAGCAGTTCTTC
abundance: NA; j_gene: TRBJ2-5; v_gene: TRBV18; d_gene: NA; CDR3aa: CASSPRETQYF; CDR3nt: TGTGCCAGCTCACCTCGCGAGACCCAGTACTTC
abundance: few; j_gene: TRBJ1-1; v_gene: TRBV12-3/TRBV12-4; d_gene: NA; CDR3aa: CASSRSLEAFF; CDR3nt: TGTGCCAGCAGCCGGTCCCTTGAAGCTTTCTTT
abundance: NA; j_gene: TRBJ2-3; v_gene: TRBV6-5; d_gene: NA; CDR3aa: CASSYSRVTTDTQYF; CDR3nt: TGTGCCAGCAGTTACTCGAGGGTAACTACAGATACGCAGTATTTT
abundance: large; j_gene: TRBJ2-5; v_gene: TRBV6-5; d_gene: TRBD1; CDR3aa: CASSGTGTGKETQYF; CDR3nt: TGTGCCAGCAGTGGCACCGGGACAGGGAAAGAGACCCAGTACTTC
abundance: many; j_gene: TRBJ2-3; v_gene: TRBV6-5; d_gene: TRBD2; CDR3aa: CASRTGTSWGTQYF; CDR3nt: TGTGCCAGCAGGACCGGGACTAGTTGGGGGACGCAGTATTTT
abundance: many; j_gene: TRBJ2-1; v_gene: TRBV11-1; d_gene: NA; CDR3aa: CASSSKTAGNEQFF; CDR3nt: TGTGCCAGCAGCTCTAAGACAGCAGGCAATGAGCAGTTCTTC
abundance: many; j_gene: TRBJ2-1; v_gene: TRBV12-3/TRBV12-4; d_gene: NA; CDR3aa: CASTLKFSEQFF; CDR3nt: TGTGCCAGCACCCTTAAGTTCAGTGAGCAGTTCTTC
abundance: many; j_gene: TRBJ2-2; v_gene: TRBV20-1; d_gene: NA; CDR3aa: CSARDSGRADGELFF; CDR3nt: TGCAGTGCTAGAGATTCGGGACGGGCGGACGGGGAGCTGTTTTTT
abundance: many; j_gene: TRBJ1-1; v_gene: TRBV5-6; d_gene: NA; CDR3aa: CASSLDTMNTEAFF; CDR3nt: TGTGCCAGCAGCCTGGACACCATGAACACTGAAGCTTTCTTT
abundance: NA; j_gene: TRBJ2-5; v_gene: TRBV10-2; d_gene: TRBD2; CDR3aa: CASSGLAVWYF; CDR3nt: TGCGCCAGCAGTGGACTAGCGGTTTGGTACTTC
abundance: NA; j_gene: TRBJ2-7; v_gene: TRBV12-5; d_gene: NA; CDR3aa: CASGLRLAASHYEQYF; CDR3nt: TGTGCTAGTGGTTTGCGGTTGGCAGCTAGTCATTACGAGCAGTACTTC
abundance: NA; j_gene: TRBJ2-7; v_gene: TRBV6-5; d_gene: NA; CDR3aa: CASSYAGGRGLSYEQYF; CDR3nt: TGTGCCAGCAGTTACGCAGGCGGTCGAGGTCTCTCCTACGAGCAGTACTTC
abundance: many; j_gene: TRBJ1-1; v_gene: TRBV5-1; d_gene: NA; CDR3aa: CASSKGFENTEAFF; CDR3nt: TGCGCCAGCAGCAAAGGATTTGAGAACACTGAAGCTTTCTTT
abundance: many; j_gene: TRBJ1-1; v_gene: TRBV4-3; d_gene: NA; CDR3aa: CASSHTGPVNTEAFF; CDR3nt: TGCGCCAGCAGCCACACCGGACCGGTGAACACTGAAGCTTTCTTT
abundance: many; j_gene: TRBJ1-1; v_gene: TRBV21-1; d_gene: NA; CDR3aa: CASSKYERNTEAFF; CDR3nt: TGTGCCAGCAGCAAATACGAGCGGAACACTGAAGCTTTCTTT
abundance: NA; j_gene: TRBJ2-3; v_gene: TRBV5-1; d_gene: TRBD2; CDR3aa: CASSLGGGVASDTQYF; CDR3nt: TGCGCCAGCAGCTTGGGCGGGGGAGTAGCTTCAGATACGCAGTATTTT
abundance: many; j_gene: TRBJ2-1; v_gene: TRBV14; d_gene: NA; CDR3aa: CASSQVYPRQSSYNEQFF; CDR3nt: TGTGCCAGCAGCCAAGTATATCCTCGACAGAGCTCCTACAATGAGCAGTTCTTC
abundance: NA; j_gene: TRBJ2-1; v_gene: TRBV20-1; d_gene: TRBD1; CDR3aa: CSAPGDSSYNEQFF; CDR3nt: TGCAGTGCTCCAGGGGACAGCTCCTACAATGAGCAGTTCTTC
abundance: few; j_gene: TRBJ2-7; v_gene: TRBV7-9; d_gene: NA; CDR3aa: CATRPSHDEQYF; CDR3nt: TGTGCCACACGGCCGTCACACGACGAGCAGTACTTC
abundance: many; j_gene: TRBJ1-4; v_gene: TRBV5-1; d_gene: TRBD1; CDR3aa: CASSQLSGTVNEKLFF; CDR3nt: TGCGCCAGCAGCCAACTTTCCGGGACAGTTAATGAAAAACTGTTTTTT
abundance: NA; j_gene: TRBJ2-4; v_gene: TRBV5-6; d_gene: TRBD1; CDR3aa: CASSLGGTVEEYF; CDR3nt: TGTGCCAGCAGCTTGGGGGGGACAGTTGAGGAGTACTTC
abundance: many; j_gene: TRBJ2-1; v_gene: TRBV29-1; d_gene: NA; CDR3aa: CSVSTGTYGEQFF; CDR3nt: TGCAGCGTTTCAACCGGGACTTACGGCGAGCAGTTCTTC
abundance: many; j_gene: TRBJ1-3; v_gene: TRBV5-1; d_gene: NA; CDR3aa: CASSSASGGNTIYF; CDR3nt: TGCGCCAGCAGCTCGGCCAGCGGGGGAAACACCATATATTTT
abundance: many; j_gene: TRBJ2-7; v_gene: TRBV3-1; d_gene: TRBD2; CDR3aa: CASSPEVGLAGEQYF; CDR3nt: TGTGCCAGCAGCCCCGAAGTAGGACTAGCAGGCGAGCAGTACTTC
abundance: many; j_gene: TRBJ1-4; v_gene: TRBV11-2; d_gene: NA; CDR3aa: CASSSPRGSKRLVANEKLFF; CDR3nt: TGTGCCAGCAGCTCCCCGAGGGGCAGTAAAAGATTAGTGGCTAATGAAAAACTGTTTTTT
abundance: NA; j_gene: TRBJ2-1; v_gene: TRBV7-2; d_gene: TRBD2; CDR3aa: CASSLGEGPYNEQFF; CDR3nt: TGTGCCAGCAGCTTAGGGGAGGGCCCCTACAATGAGCAGTTCTTC
abundance: many; j_gene: TRBJ2-7; v_gene: TRBV6-2/TRBV6-3; d_gene: NA; CDR3aa: CASSYPRDSGEQYF; CDR3nt: TGTGCCAGCAGTTACCCCAGGGATTCTGGCGAGCAGTACTTC
abundance: few; j_gene: TRBJ2-1; v_gene: TRBV6-2/TRBV6-3; d_gene: NA; CDR3aa: CASSYGSGFGEQFF; CDR3nt: TGTGCCAGCAGTTACGGGTCGGGATTTGGGGAGCAGTTCTTC
abundance: NA; j_gene: TRBJ1-5; v_gene: TRBV27; d_gene: NA; CDR3aa: CASGPQGNQPQHF; CDR3nt: TGTGCCAGCGGCCCTCAGGGAAATCAGCCCCAGCATTTT
abundance: many; j_gene: TRBJ2-3; v_gene: TRBV4-2; d_gene: TRBD2; CDR3aa: CASSQPTSGRARTDTQYF; CDR3nt: TGTGCCAGCAGCCAGCCGACTAGCGGGAGGGCCCGAACAGATACGCAGTATTTT
abundance: few; j_gene: TRBJ2-3; v_gene: TRBV11-1; d_gene: NA; CDR3aa: CASSSGFGADTQYF; CDR3nt: TGTGCCAGCTCGAGCGGGTTCGGGGCAGATACGCAGTATTTT
abundance: many; j_gene: TRBJ2-7; v_gene: TRBV12-3/TRBV12-4; d_gene: TRBD2; CDR3aa: CASSLLGGGPSYEQYF; CDR3nt: TGTGCCAGCAGTCTCCTCGGGGGGGGACCGTCCTACGAGCAGTACTTC
abundance: many; j_gene: TRBJ1-1; v_gene: TRBV14; d_gene: NA; CDR3aa: CASSQVRGAEAFF; CDR3nt: TGTGCCAGCAGCCAAGTCAGGGGCGCTGAAGCTTTCTTT
abundance: few; j_gene: TRBJ1-2; v_gene: TRBV4-1; d_gene: NA; CDR3aa: CASSQLGKDGYTF; CDR3nt: TGCGCCAGCAGCCAATTGGGAAAGGATGGCTACACCTTC
abundance: few; j_gene: TRBJ2-3; v_gene: TRBV6-5; d_gene: TRBD2; CDR3aa: CASSKRGGPDTQYF; CDR3nt: TGTGCCAGCAGTAAGCGGGGGGGCCCGGATACGCAGTATTTT
abundance: NA; j_gene: TRBJ1-1; v_gene: TRBV30; d_gene: NA; CDR3aa: CAWSKGGSEAFF; CDR3nt: TGTGCCTGGAGTAAGGGGGGTTCTGAAGCTTTCTTT
abundance: many; j_gene: TRBJ2-2; v_gene: TRBV25-1; d_gene: NA; CDR3aa: CASSELGTGELFF; CDR3nt: TGTGCCAGCAGTGAACTAGGGACCGGGGAGCTGTTTTTT
abundance: NA; j_gene: TRBJ1-1; v_gene: TRBV6-6; d_gene: NA; CDR3aa: CASSYSGGRFMNTEAFF; CDR3nt: TGTGCCAGCAGTTACTCGGGAGGTAGATTTATGAACACTGAAGCTTTCTTT
abundance: few; j_gene: TRBJ2-3; v_gene: TRBV5-1; d_gene: TRBD1; CDR3aa: CASSTGQGDTDTQYF; CDR3nt: TGCGCCAGCAGCACGGGACAGGGGGACACAGATACGCAGTATTTT
abundance: few; j_gene: TRBJ1-1; v_gene: TRBV6-5; d_gene: NA; CDR3aa: CASKVSQGENTEAFF; CDR3nt: TGTGCCAGCAAAGTTTCACAGGGAGAGAACACTGAAGCTTTCTTT
abundance: many; j_gene: TRBJ1-1; v_gene: TRBV10-3; d_gene: NA; CDR3aa: CAISESQGNTEAFF; CDR3nt: TGTGCCATCAGTGAGTCTCAGGGGAACACTGAAGCTTTCTTT
abundance: medium-sized; j_gene: TRBJ1-2; v_gene: TRBV7-2; d_gene: NA; CDR3aa: CASSLRAQSSGYTF; CDR3nt: TGTGCCAGCAGCTTAAGGGCACAATCCAGTGGCTACACCTTC
abundance: many; j_gene: TRBJ1-4; v_gene: TRBV2; d_gene: NA; CDR3aa: CASRRKPTTNEKLFF; CDR3nt: TGTGCCAGCAGGCGGAAACCCACAACTAATGAAAAACTGTTTTTT
abundance: many; j_gene: TRBJ2-7; v_gene: TRBV11-2; d_gene: NA; CDR3aa: CASTPSGFYEQYF; CDR3nt: TGTGCCAGCACCCCCTCAGGGTTCTACGAGCAGTACTTC
abundance: many; j_gene: TRBJ2-5; v_gene: TRBV2; d_gene: NA; CDR3aa: CARKGGQQETQYF; CDR3nt: TGTGCCAGAAAGGGGGGGCAACAAGAGACCCAGTACTTC
abundance: many; j_gene: TRBJ2-3; v_gene: TRBV15; d_gene: TRBD1; CDR3aa: CATSRDIVGQVQYF; CDR3nt: TGTGCCACCAGCAGAGATATCGTCGGACAGGTGCAGTATTTT
abundance: many; j_gene: TRBJ2-2; v_gene: TRBV27; d_gene: NA; CDR3aa: CASSARTVGGELFF; CDR3nt: TGTGCCAGCAGTGCCCGGACAGTTGGCGGGGAGCTGTTTTTT
abundance: many; j_gene: TRBJ2-7; v_gene: TRBV15; d_gene: NA; CDR3aa: CATSRDRASYEQYF; CDR3nt: TGTGCCACCAGCAGAGATAGGGCAAGCTACGAGCAGTACTTC
abundance: few; j_gene: TRBJ2-3; v_gene: TRBV7-4; d_gene: TRBD2; CDR3aa: CASSLSPRLAVTDTQYF; CDR3nt: TGTGCCAGCAGCTTATCCCCCCGACTAGCGGTCACAGATACGCAGTATTTT
abundance: many; j_gene: TRBJ2-3; v_gene: TRBV20-1; d_gene: NA; CDR3aa: CSTSWISTDTQYF; CDR3nt: TGCAGTACAAGCTGGATTAGCACAGATACGCAGTATTTT
abundance: NA; j_gene: TRBJ1-2; v_gene: TRBV5-1; d_gene: TRBD1; CDR3aa: CASSTPGQALSGYTF; CDR3nt: TGCGCCAGCAGTACTCCGGGACAGGCGCTAAGTGGCTACACCTTC
abundance: many; j_gene: TRBJ2-7; v_gene: TRBV6-2/TRBV6-3; d_gene: TRBD2; CDR3aa: CASSSAGGAHEQYF; CDR3nt: TGTGCCAGCAGCTCAGCGGGAGGGGCCCACGAGCAGTACTTC
abundance: many; j_gene: TRBJ2-7; v_gene: TRBV2; d_gene: TRBD1; CDR3aa: CASNRDRALLQYF; CDR3nt: TGTGCCAGCAACCGGGACAGGGCTCTTCTACAGTACTTC
abundance: few; j_gene: TRBJ2-7; v_gene: TRBV11-2; d_gene: TRBD2; CDR3aa: CASSSRSGGTTSYEQYF; CDR3nt: TGTGCCAGCAGCTCGCGGTCGGGCGGGACTACCTCCTACGAGCAGTACTTC
abundance: many; j_gene: TRBJ1-5; v_gene: TRBV2; d_gene: NA; CDR3aa: CASRPGQRSNQPQHF; CDR3nt: TGTGCCAGCAGGCCCGGACAGAGGAGCAATCAGCCCCAGCATTTT
abundance: many; j_gene: TRBJ1-5; v_gene: TRBV20-1; d_gene: TRBD1; CDR3aa: CSVNIGTGNQPQHF; CDR3nt: TGCAGCGTTAATATCGGGACAGGCAATCAGCCCCAGCATTTT